These T cell receptor beta chains were read from a single sample in a study of CD4 and CD8 cells across lung adenocarcinoma regions. Via MiXCR, TCRdb re-called the PCR reads, giving one row per CDR3 protein. The data contain some 16,000 distinct CDR3 sequences, around 52% of them singletons. The sequencing sample was made of CD8+ T cells from the center of a lung tumor. The receptors shown here come from a female donor with lung adenocarcinoma. The CD4 and CD8 labels of this study may be unreliable. CDR3s include the opening cysteine and the closing phenylalanine or tryptophan. A D gene is named only where the DNA matches it firmly. Clone size is not always given. Where it is, it says once, few, many or a class for expanded clones.

CDR3aa | CDR3nt | j_gene | abundance | v_gene | d_gene
CASSVGVNSPLHF | TGTGCCAGCAGCGTAGGAGTTAATTCACCCCTCCACTTT | TRBJ1-6 | . | TRBV9 | .
CASTSRRLAAYNEQFF | TGTGCCAGCACCTCTAGACGACTAGCAGCCTACAATGAGCAGTTCTTC | TRBJ2-1 | . | TRBV6-1 | TRBD2
CASSEDRASTDTQYF | TGCGCCAGCAGTGAGGACCGAGCTAGCACAGATACGCAGTATTTT | TRBJ2-3 | . | TRBV10-2 | .
CASIPERGRRDTQYF | TGTGCCAGCATTCCCGAGAGGGGCAGGAGAGATACGCAGTATTTT | TRBJ2-3 | . | TRBV6-5 | .
CASEGVNTEEQFF | TGTGCCTCAGAGGGGGTGAACACCGAGGAGCAGTTTTTT | TRBJ2-3 | . | TRBV10-3 | .
CATRGQATGELFF | TGTGCCACCAGGGGACAGGCCACCGGGGAGCTGTTTTTT | TRBJ2-2 | medium-sized | TRBV6-1 | TRBD1
CASSYLAGGPKYNEQFF | TGTGCCAGCAGTTACTTAGCGGGGGGGCCTAAATACAATGAGCAGTTCTTC | TRBJ2-1 | . | TRBV6-2/TRBV6-3 | TRBD2
CASSDILLRVTDTQYF | TGTGCCAGCAGTGACATCCTATTACGGGTCACAGATACGCAGTATTTT | TRBJ2-3 | . | TRBV6-1 | .
CASSAPTEGNQPQHF | TGTGCCAGCAGTGCCCCGACAGAGGGCAATCAGCCCCAGCATTTT | TRBJ1-5 | medium-sized | TRBV6-1 | .
CASSEDRPGGKDTQYF | TGCGCCAGCAGCGAGGACAGACCCGGAGGCAAAGACACTCAGTACTTT | TRBJ2-3 | . | TRBV4-1 | .
CPSPGLGAKDTQYF | TGCCCCAGCCCGGGGCTGGGGGCCAAAGACACTCAGTACTTC | TRBJ2-4 | . | TRBV10-2 | .
CASSQDADLTGYYNSPLHF | TGTGCCAGCAGCCAAGATGCTGACCTGACAGGGTACTATAATTCACCCCTCCACTTT | TRBJ1-6 | once | TRBV3-1 | TRBD1
CASSRDALDTQYF | TGCGCCAGCAGCCGGGACGCCCTCGATACGCAGTATTTT | TRBJ2-3 | many | TRBV4-1 | .
CASSRGLAGGRGEQFF | TGTGCCAGCAGCCGAGGACTAGCGGGAGGGCGGGGTGAGCAGTTCTTC | TRBJ2-1 | . | TRBV6-1 | TRBD2
CARGPGTGDKDTQYF | TGCGCCAGGGGCCCCGGGACAGGGGACAAAGATACGCAGTATTTC | TRBJ2-3 | . | TRBV10-1 | TRBD1
CASSASFRVKGDNSPLHF | TGTGCCAGCAGTGCCTCTTTTAGGGTAAAGGGGGATAATTCACCCCTCCACTTT | TRBJ1-6 | many | TRBV6-1 | .
CAISEPGPTWNTEAFF | TGTGCCATCAGTGAACCGGGCCCAACTTGGAACACTGAAGCTTTCTTT | TRBJ1-1 | medium-sized | TRBV10-3 | .
CASSTRTGLEAFF | TGTGCCAGCAGTACCAGGACAGGGCTTGAAGCTTTCTTT | TRBJ1-1 | many | TRBV6-1 | TRBD1
CARSGGRVQETQYF | TGTGCGAGGAGCGGCGGCCGTGTCCAAGAGACGCAGTACTTC | TRBJ2-5 | . | TRBV6-1 | .
CASSRRTGVDVGSTGAQYF | TGTGCCAGCAGTCGACGGACAGGGGTCGACGTGGGCAGCACCGGGGCGCAGTATTTT | TRBJ2-3 | . | TRBV6-1 | TRBD1
CASSSPRLRPQETQYF | TGTGCCAGCAGTTCTCCGCGGCTACGCCCCCAAGAGACCCAGTACTTC | TRBJ2-5 | . | TRBV6-5 | .
CASSLVSTREMGEQFF | TGTGCCAGCAGTTTAGTATCGACCCGTGAGATGGGGGAGCAGTTCTTC | TRBJ2-1 | . | TRBV27 | .
CASSPGGADEKLFF | TGTGCCAGCAGCCCAGGGGGAGCGGATGAAAAACTGTTTTTT | TRBJ1-4 | . | TRBV3-1 | TRBD1
CASRDGQGASNYGYTF | TGTGCCAGCAGAGACGGACAGGGGGCTAGTAACTATGGCTACACCTTC | TRBJ1-2 | medium-sized | TRBV6-1 | TRBD1
CASRGANTGELFF | TGTGCCAGCAGGGGCGCGAACACCGGGGAGCTGTTTTTT | TRBJ2-2 | . | TRBV6-1 | .
CASSLSLGVREKLFF | TGTGCCAGCAGTCTATCCCTTGGGGTTCGTGAAAAACTGTTTTTT | TRBJ1-4 | many | TRBV12-3/TRBV12-4 | .
CGSRALWVTDIQYF | TGCGGCAGCAGGGCGCTGTGGGTCACAGACATTCAGTACTTC | TRBJ2-4 | . | TRBV4-1 | .
CAAGPGATDTQYF | TGCGCCGCCGGGCCAGGAGCCACAGATACTCAGTACTTC | TRBJ2-4 | . | TRBV10-2 | .
CASSRGVLLRKETQYF | TGTGCCAGCAGTCGGGGGGTACTGCTTAGAAAAGAGACCCAGTACTTC | TRBJ2-5 | . | TRBV25-1 | TRBD2
CASSYSGPPPDTQYF | TGTGCCAGCAGTTACTCGGGACCCCCCCCAGATACGCAGTATTTT | TRBJ2-3 | few | TRBV6-5 | .
CAWSARGRRSNQPQHF | TGTGCCTGGAGTGCCAGGGGGCGTAGGAGCAATCAGCCCCAGCATTTT | TRBJ1-5 | . | TRBV30 | TRBD1
CASSEIPGWVYEQYF | TGTGCCAGCAGTGAAATTCCAGGGTGGGTCTACGAGCAGTACTTC | TRBJ2-7 | many | TRBV6-1 | .
CASSRNTAGDSYGYTF | TGTGCCAGCAGCCGAAACACCGCAGGGGATTCGTATGGCTACACCTTC | TRBJ1-2 | medium-sized | TRBV7-2 | .
CASSQGLGGGGTETQYF | TGCGCCAGCTCCCAGGGGCTTGGGGGCGGGGGCACAGAGACCCAGTATTTT | TRBJ2-3 | once | TRBV10-1 | .
CASRDSHYGYTF | TGTGCCAGCAGGGACTCCCACTATGGCTACACCTTC | TRBJ1-2 | large | TRBV6-6 | .
CASSPGGRGATDTQYF | TGTGCCAGCAGCCCTGGGGGGCGGGGAGCCACAGATACTCAGTATTTC | TRBJ2-3 | . | TRBV7-6 | .
CASSGRGGKNTQYF | TGTGCCAGCTCGGGGAGGGGGGGCAAAAACACTCAGTATTTC | TRBJ2-4 | . | TRBV6-8 | .
CASSPPGLRDQYF | TGTGCCAGCAGCCCCCCGGGACTTCGGGACCAGTACTTC | TRBJ2-5 | medium-sized | TRBV6-1 | .
CASSEMGWYEQYF | TGTGCCAGCAGTGAAATGGGCTGGTACGAGCAGTACTTC | TRBJ2-7 | many | TRBV6-1 | .
CASSPQVEETQYF | TGTGCCAGCAGTCCACAGGTGGAAGAGACCCAGTACTTC | TRBJ2-5 | . | TRBV6-1 | .
CASSQRTSEETQYF | TGTGCCAGCAGCCAGCGGACGAGCGAAGAGACCCAGTACTTC | TRBJ2-5 | few | TRBV7-6 | .
CASCEVLPGPHQGSQYF | TGTGCCAGCTGTGAGGTGCTGCCGGGGCCACACCAAGGGTCTCAGTACTTC | TRBJ2-5 | . | TRBV6-1 | .
CASNRLAGKGSDTQYF | TGTGCCAGCAACCGACTAGCGGGAAAGGGCTCAGATACGCAGTATTTT | TRBJ2-3 | . | TRBV6-1 | TRBD2
CASSQQGGETQYF | TGTGCCAGCAGCCAACAGGGCGGGGAGACCCAGTACTTC | TRBJ2-5 | many | TRBV7-3 | .
CATSPGQGLFGEETQYF | TGTGCCACCAGTCCGGGACAGGGGTTGTTTGGGGAAGAGACCCAGTACTTC | TRBJ2-5 | . | TRBV24-1 | TRBD1
CASSELGGATNEKLFF | TGTGCCAGCAGTGAATTGGGGGGAGCAACTAATGAAAAACTGTTTTTT | TRBJ1-4 | . | TRBV25-1 | .
CASSPGVGYTF | TGTGCCAGCAGCCCCGGCGTTGGCTACACCTTC | TRBJ1-2 | . | TRBV6-1 | .
CASSQAEGGGRSQDTQYF | TGCGCCAGCAGCCAAGCGGAGGGGGGCGGGCGTAGCCAAGATACGCAGTACTTC | TRBJ2-5 | . | TRBV4-1 | .
CASSPDGDSYNEQFF | TGTGCCAGCAGCCCCGACGGGGACTCCTACAATGAGCAGTTCTTC | TRBJ2-1 | . | TRBV6-1 | .
CASSDLARTDTQYF | TGTGCCAGCAGTGATTTGGCCCGCACAGATACGCAGTATTTT | TRBJ2-3 | . | TRBV6-1 | .
CASSLAMNQPQHF | TGTGCCAGCAGCTTAGCGATGAATCAGCCCCAGCATTTT | TRBJ1-5 | few | TRBV7-2 | .
CASRRSSGRYYNEQFF | TGTGCCAGCAGAAGAAGTAGCGGGAGGTACTACAATGAGCAGTTCTTC | TRBJ2-1 | few | TRBV6-1 | TRBD2
CGRVKGGWGKNIQYF | TGTGGCCGCGTCAAGGGGGGGTGGGGCAAAAACATTCAGTACTTC | TRBJ2-4 | . | TRBV6-1 | .
CASSFLSYLPETQYF | TGTGCCAGCAGTTTCCTGAGCTACTTACCGGAGACCCAGTACTTC | TRBJ2-5 | . | TRBV27 | .
CASSQVSGGGPSNEQFF | TGTGCCAGCAGCCAAGTAAGCGGGGGGGGCCCCTCAAATGAGCAGTTCTTC | TRBJ2-1 | . | TRBV4-2 | TRBD2